This entry describes one T cell receptor (beta chain). The data originate from a study of cytomegalovirus exposure and HLA in healthy donors. Amplification used 60 Vbeta primers and 13 Jbeta primers. Original data processing: A follow-up analysis tallied about 88 million unique TCR beta chains, some 9.9 million shared. Here immunoSEQ multiplex PCR was the method, and the copy in TCRdb shows in-frame clones only, minus some. The V and J calls and the clone size are those of that table, but D and trimming were determined from the DNA. The sample holds under 200,000 clones, roughly 80% seen once. In nominal health when sampled, donors likely had unrecorded immune exposures nonetheless. Germline-derived CDR1 and CDR2 are MNHNS and SASEGT. Trimming left V 2 bases short and J 1 base short, with 6 bases between. CDR3 size: 14 residues.

The clonotype comes from a man younger than 35 in good health and CMV-seronegative. Specimen: PBMCs. The chain joins TRBV6-1 to TRBJ2-4; no definite D call. The DNA for the CDR3 is TGTGCCAGCAGTGAATTTCAGGCCAAAAACATTCAGTACTTC. Translating gives CASSEFQAKNIQYF.